The 12 T cell receptor beta chains presented below share a single source sample, sequenced in a study of blood T cell repertoires in COVID-19. The protocol was immunoSEQ multiplex PCR, while the TCRdb copy is restricted to in-frame clones and leaves out a portion. Among roughly 76,000 clones, roughly nine tenths were seen once, and the ten largest hold around 8%. Sequencing was performed on peripheral blood. The receptor set was obtained from a man under 40 with acute or convalescent COVID-19.

The CDR3, as DNA: TGCGCCAGCAGCTTGGGGGGCGCAAATTATGGCTACACCTTC. This sequence encodes CASSLGGANYGYTF. V is TRBV5-1 and J is TRBJ1-2; tentative D call: TRBD1 (5 bases). This CDR3 region has 14 residues. Trimming took 0 bases from V and 5 from J, leaving 11 bases between them. Germline V gene sequence: CDR1 SGHRS, CDR2 YFSETQ.

The chain joins TRBV28 to TRBJ1-2; 7 positions match TRBD1. V lost 4 bases and J lost 6; bases outside the gene matches: 20. CDR3 length equals 18 residues. CDR1 and CDR2 from the germline V gene are MDHEN and SYDVKM. For the CDR3, the DNA is TGTGCCAGCAGTTATGGGGCGAGGAGGGGGCGAAAAGTGAATGGCTACACCTTC. Its translation: CASSYGARRGRKVNGYTF.

The chain links TRBV5-1 to TRBJ1-3; no definite D call. Trimming left V 2 bases short and J 4 bases short, with 4 bases between. The length of the CDR3 is 12 residues. Germline assignment: CDR1 SGHRS and CDR2 YFSETQ. The CDR3 sequence is CASSLQGNTIYF. The CDR3 coding sequence is TGCGCCAGCAGCTTACAGGGAAACACCATATATTTT.

The chain recombines TRBV4-3 with TRBJ1-4; possible D gene TRBD1, 5 bases. Germline CDR1 LGHNA, CDR2 YSLEER. The CDR3 has 18 amino acids. Trimming pared 1 base from V and 8 bases from J, leaving 23 bases between. As DNA, the CDR3 is TGCGCCAGCAGCCAAGCCGGGGGGATGGGGCGGAATAGGGAAAAACTGTTTTTT. It specifies CASSQAGGMGRNREKLFF.

This clone was recorded a few times. The V gene is TRBV14, the J gene TRBJ2-3; 8 positions agree with TRBD1. Unmatched junction bases numbered 11, after V lost 1 base and J lost 2 bases. Germline values: CDR1 SGHDN, CDR2 FVKESK. The CDR3 has 18 amino acids. The CDR3 DNA sequence: TGTGCCAGCAGCCAAGGGAAATTTCAGGGGGCTTACACAGATACGCAGTATTTT. Its protein product is CASSQGKFQGAYTDTQYF. Variable domain in full (rest from reference TRBV14 and TRBJ2-3): EAGVTQFPSHSVIEKGQTVTLRCDPISGHDNLYWYRRVMGKEIKFLLHFVKESKQDESGMPNNRFLAERTGGTYSTLKVQPAELEDSGVYFCASSQGKFQGAYTDTQYFGPGTRLTVL.

This clone was counted once. This chain uses TRBV24-1 with TRBJ2-5, with D perhaps matching TRBD2 (5 bases). CDR3 size: 14 residues. Germline V gene data show CDR1 as KGHDR and CDR2 as SFDVKD. Trimming removed 4 bases at V and 5 bases at J, with 13 bases between. CDR3 in amino acids: CATSDVRVGETQYF. DNA for the CDR3: TGTGCCACCAGTGACGTGAGGGTAGGGGAGACCCAGTACTTC.

The chain uses TRBV15 and TRBJ2-5; D is unresolved. This CDR3 is built from 17 residues. Trimming cost V 0 bases and J 1 base, with 15 bases left between them. Germline V gives CDR1 LNHNV, CDR2 YYDKDF (reference sequence). The CDR3 spells CATSRDELRIPQETQYF. The CDR3 nucleotides read TGTGCCACCAGCAGAGATGAGTTGCGGATCCCCCAAGAGACCCAGTACTTC.

The V call is TRBV27, the J call TRBJ1-4; D is unresolved. Trimming took 11 bases from V and 5 from J, leaving 15 bases between them. The CDR3 totals 13 residues. CDR1 MNHEY and CDR2 SMNVEV come from the germline V gene (reference sequence). The CDR3 is CASGRRKNEKLFF. The CDR3 region has the DNA TGTGCCTCCGGTCGGCGGAAGAATGAAAAACTGTTTTTT. Together with reference TRBV27 and TRBJ1-4, the CDR3 gives the full variable domain: EAQVTQNPRYLITVTGKKLTVTCSQNMNHEYMSWYRQDPGLGLRQIYYSMNVEVTDKGDVPEGYKVSRKEKRNFPLILESPSPNQTSLYFCASGRRKNEKLFFGSGTQLSVL.

This rearrangement joins TRBV9 to TRBJ2-1, with D unresolved. The CDR3 totals 12 residues. The germline CDR1 and CDR2 sequences are SGDLS and YYNGEE. Trimming pared 4 bases from V and 7 bases from J, leaving 9 bases between. Here the CDR3 DNA reads TGTGCCAGCAGCTACGCGGCGAATGAGCAGTTCTTC. It encodes CASSYAANEQFF. Full variable domain (missing parts from reference TRBV9 and TRBJ2-1): DSGVTQTPKHLITATGQRVTLRCSPRSGDLSVYWYQQSLDQGLQFLIQYYNGEERAKGNILERFSAQQFPDLHSELNLSSLELGDSALYFCASSYAANEQFFGPGTRLTVL.

CDR3 bases: TGTGCCAGCAGTAGGGCCGGGACAGGGTCAAACATTCAGTACTTC. Amino acids: CASSRAGTGSNIQYF. The V and J genes are TRBV25-1 and TRBJ2-4; 9 bases match TRBD1. CDR3 length: 15 residues. CDR1 is MGHDK and CDR2 is SYGVNS in the germline V gene. With 5 bases clipped from V and 6 bases from J, the junction kept 8 bases outside the gene matches.

The genes are TRBV7-8 and TRBJ2-2, with D perhaps TRBD2 (7 bases). CDR3 length: 14 amino acids. CDR1 SGHVS and CDR2 FQNEAQ come from the germline V gene. Trimming left V 6 bases short and J 4 bases short, with 12 bases between. This chain's CDR3 is CASRLGGRTGELFF. The CDR3 nucleotides are TGTGCCAGCAGACTCGGGGGGCGCACCGGGGAGCTGTTTTTT.

The chain couples TRBV9 to TRBJ2-1, with 7 nucleotides matching TRBD1. This CDR3 spans 15 amino acids. CDR1 is SGDLS, CDR2 YYNGEE, per germline. V dropped 3 bases and J dropped 5; count of bases not matched to a gene: 8. The CDR3 DNA sequence: TGTGCCAGCAGCGGGACAGGAAGAGGGCACAATGAGCAGTTCTTC. As protein: CASSGTGRGHNEQFF.